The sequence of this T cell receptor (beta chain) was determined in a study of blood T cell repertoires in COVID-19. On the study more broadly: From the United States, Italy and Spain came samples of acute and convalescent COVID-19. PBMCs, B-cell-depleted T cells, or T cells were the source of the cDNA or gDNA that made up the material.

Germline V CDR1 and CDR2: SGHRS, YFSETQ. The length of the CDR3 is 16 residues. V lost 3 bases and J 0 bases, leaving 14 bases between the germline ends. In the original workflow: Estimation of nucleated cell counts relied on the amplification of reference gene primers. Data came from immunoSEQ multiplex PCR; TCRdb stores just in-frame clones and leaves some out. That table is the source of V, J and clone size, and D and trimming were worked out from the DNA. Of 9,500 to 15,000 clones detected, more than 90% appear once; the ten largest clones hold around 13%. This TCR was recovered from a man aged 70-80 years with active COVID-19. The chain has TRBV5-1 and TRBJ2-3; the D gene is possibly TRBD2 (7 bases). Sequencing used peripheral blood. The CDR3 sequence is CASSWGAGGSTDTQYF. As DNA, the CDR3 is TGCGCCAGCAGCTGGGGGGCCGGGGGGAGCACAGATACGCAGTATTTT.